The rows below give T cell receptor beta chains drawn from one sample of a study of T cell responses to AZD1222 COVID-19 vaccine. This table comes from immunoSEQ multiplex PCR, and its TCRdb copy is limited to in-frame clones, with some not included. The sample records some 64,000 clones, about 88% being singletons. The sequencing used peripheral blood, collected on day 0 of AZD1222 vaccination. The source of these receptors is an adult in good health. The CDR3 runs from the conserved cysteine through the conserved F or W. The D gene is left open where the match is weak. Clone size, where shown, is once, few, many, or a class for clones that have expanded.

D | J | V | size | DNA | CDR3
TRBD2 | TRBJ2-1 | TRBV7-2 | . | TGTGCCAGCAGCTTTTCTAGCGGGAGTAGTGGCGGGCAGTTCTTC | CASSFSSGSSGGQFF
TRBD1 | TRBJ1-4 | TRBV27 | . | TGTGCCAGCAGTATATGGACAGGGAAGACAACTAATGAAAAACTGTTTTTT | CASSIWTGKTTNEKLFF
. | TRBJ1-4 | TRBV9 | . | TGTGCCAGCAGCGTATCCCCGGACACGGCGAATGAAAAACTGTTTTTT | CASSVSPDTANEKLFF
. | TRBJ1-3 | TRBV18 | . | TGTGCCAGCTCACCACCGGCGAGCTCTGGAAACACCATATATTTT | CASSPPASSGNTIYF
TRBD1 | TRBJ1-6 | TRBV9 | once | TGTGCCAGCAGCGTAGAGGACAGGGGAGTAAATTCACCCCTCCACTTT | CASSVEDRGVNSPLHF
. | TRBJ2-1 | TRBV9 | . | TGTGCCAGCAGCGTAGGAGGGGTTCACTACAATGAGCAGTTCTTC | CASSVGGVHYNEQFF
. | TRBJ2-2 | TRBV5-1 | . | TGCGCCAGCAGCTTGGATGGACAGCCCGGGGAGCTGTTTTTT | CASSLDGQPGELFF
TRBD2 | TRBJ2-1 | TRBV6-4 | . | TGTGCCAGCAGTGGACCTGTAGCGGGGGGGTACAATGAGCAGTTCTTC | CASSGPVAGGYNEQFF
. | TRBJ1-5 | TRBV29-1 | . | TGCAGCGTTGCTCAGGGAACGGGCAATCAGCCCCAGCATTTT | CSVAQGTGNQPQHF
TRBD1 | TRBJ1-5 | TRBV19 | . | TGTGCCAGTAGCCTTCGGGACAGAGAAGCCTACGCGAGTCAGCCCCAGCATTTT | CASSLRDREAYASQPQHF
TRBD1 | TRBJ2-5 | TRBV18 | . | TGTGCCAGCTCACCGTTGACAGGGGGCGAGGAGACCCAGTACTTC | CASSPLTGGEETQYF
. | TRBJ2-1 | TRBV14 | . | TGTGCCAGCAGCGTGGCGGCCTACGGGGAGCAGTTCTTC | CASSVAAYGEQFF
. | TRBJ1-2 | TRBV29-1 | . | TGCAGCGTTGCGTCTCAAGCTCACCTTGGCTACACCTTC | CSVASQAHLGYTF
. | TRBJ1-1 | TRBV27 | . | TGTGCCAGCAGTTTTGCAGGCCCCAACACTGAAGCTTTCTTT | CASSFAGPNTEAFF
TRBD2 | TRBJ2-5 | TRBV30 | . | TGTGCCTGGAGTGCGGGACTAGCGGGGGAGACCCAGTACTTC | CAWSAGLAGETQYF
TRBD2 | TRBJ2-2 | TRBV5-1 | once | TGCGCCAGCAGCTTTGGTCTGGGGGGGTCGAACACCGGGGAGCTGTTTTTT | CASSFGLGGSNTGELFF
. | TRBJ1-1 | TRBV7-3 | once | TGTGCCAGCAGCTTAAAAGGTCAGAACACTGAAGCTTTCTTT | CASSLKGQNTEAFF
TRBD2 | TRBJ2-5 | TRBV2 | . | TGTGCCAGCTTCCCACTACGGACCACTAGCGGGAGTTTGTCTCGGGAGACCCAGTACTTC | CASFPLRTTSGSLSRETQYF
. | TRBJ1-2 | TRBV6-5 | . | TGTGCCAGCAGTTCTACAGGGCTTAGCGGCTACACCTTC | CASSSTGLSGYTF
. | TRBJ1-1 | TRBV11-2 | . | TGTGCCAGCAGCTTAACGGACAGCATGAACACTGAAGCTTTCTTT | CASSLTDSMNTEAFF